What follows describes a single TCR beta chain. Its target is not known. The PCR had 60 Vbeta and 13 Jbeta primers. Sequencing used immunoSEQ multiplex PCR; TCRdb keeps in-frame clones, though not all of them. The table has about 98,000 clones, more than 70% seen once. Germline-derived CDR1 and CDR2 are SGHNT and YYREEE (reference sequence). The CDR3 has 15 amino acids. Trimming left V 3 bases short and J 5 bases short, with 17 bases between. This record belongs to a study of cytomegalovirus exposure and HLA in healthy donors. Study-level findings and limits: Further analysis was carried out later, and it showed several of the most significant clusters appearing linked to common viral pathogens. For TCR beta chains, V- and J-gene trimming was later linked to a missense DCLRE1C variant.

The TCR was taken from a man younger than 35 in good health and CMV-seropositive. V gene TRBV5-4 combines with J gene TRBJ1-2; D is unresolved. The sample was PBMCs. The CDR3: CASSSGVGSDYGYTF. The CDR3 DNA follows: TGTGCCAGCAGCTCCGGGGTTGGGAGCGATTATGGCTACACCTTC.